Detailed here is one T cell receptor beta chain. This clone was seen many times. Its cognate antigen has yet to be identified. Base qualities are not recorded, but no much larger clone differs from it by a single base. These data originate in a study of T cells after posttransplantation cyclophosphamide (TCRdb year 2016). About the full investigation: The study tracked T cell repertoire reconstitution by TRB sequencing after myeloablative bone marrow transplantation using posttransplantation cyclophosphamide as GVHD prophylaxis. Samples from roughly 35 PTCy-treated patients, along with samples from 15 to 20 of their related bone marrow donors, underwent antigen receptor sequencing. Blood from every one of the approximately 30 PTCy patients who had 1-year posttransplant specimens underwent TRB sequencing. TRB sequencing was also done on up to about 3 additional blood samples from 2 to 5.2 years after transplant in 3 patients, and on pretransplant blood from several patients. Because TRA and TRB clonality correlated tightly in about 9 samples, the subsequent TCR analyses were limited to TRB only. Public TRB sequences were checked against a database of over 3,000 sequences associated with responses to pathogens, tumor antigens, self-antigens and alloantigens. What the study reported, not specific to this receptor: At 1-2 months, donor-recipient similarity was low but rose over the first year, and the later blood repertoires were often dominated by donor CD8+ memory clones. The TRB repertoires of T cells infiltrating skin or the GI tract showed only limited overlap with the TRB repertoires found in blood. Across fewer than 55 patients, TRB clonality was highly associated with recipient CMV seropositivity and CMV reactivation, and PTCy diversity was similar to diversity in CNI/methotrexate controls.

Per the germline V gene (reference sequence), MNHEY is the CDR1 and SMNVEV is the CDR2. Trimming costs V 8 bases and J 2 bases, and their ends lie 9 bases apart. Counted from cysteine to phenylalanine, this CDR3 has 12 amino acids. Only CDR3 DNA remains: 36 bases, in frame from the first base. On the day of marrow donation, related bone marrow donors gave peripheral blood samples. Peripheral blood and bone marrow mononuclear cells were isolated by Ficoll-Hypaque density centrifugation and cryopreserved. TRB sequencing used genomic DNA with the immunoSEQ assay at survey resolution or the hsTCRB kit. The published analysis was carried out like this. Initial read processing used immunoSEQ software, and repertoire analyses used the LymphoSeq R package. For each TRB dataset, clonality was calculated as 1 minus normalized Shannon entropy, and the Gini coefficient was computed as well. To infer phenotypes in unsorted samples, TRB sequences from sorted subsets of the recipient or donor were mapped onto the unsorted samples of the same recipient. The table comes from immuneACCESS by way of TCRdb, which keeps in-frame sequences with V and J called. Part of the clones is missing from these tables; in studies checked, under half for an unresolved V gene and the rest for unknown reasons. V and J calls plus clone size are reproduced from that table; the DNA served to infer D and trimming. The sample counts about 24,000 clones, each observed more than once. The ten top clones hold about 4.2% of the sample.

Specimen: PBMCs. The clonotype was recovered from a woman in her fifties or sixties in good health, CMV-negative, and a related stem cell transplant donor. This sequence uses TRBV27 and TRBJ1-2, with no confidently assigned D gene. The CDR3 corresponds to CASSTGNYGYTF. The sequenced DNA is TGTGCCAGCTCCACGGGAAACTATGGCTACACCTTC.